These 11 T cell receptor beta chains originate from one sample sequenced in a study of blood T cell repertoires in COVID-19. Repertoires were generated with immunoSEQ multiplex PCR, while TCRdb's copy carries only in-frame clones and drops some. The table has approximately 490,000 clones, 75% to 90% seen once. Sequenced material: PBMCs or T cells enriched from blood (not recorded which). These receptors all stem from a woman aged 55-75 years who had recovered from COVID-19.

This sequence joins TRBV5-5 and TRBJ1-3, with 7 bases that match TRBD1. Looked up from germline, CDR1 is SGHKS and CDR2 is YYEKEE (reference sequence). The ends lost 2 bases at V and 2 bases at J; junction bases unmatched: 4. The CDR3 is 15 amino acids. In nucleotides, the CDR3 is TGTGCCAGCAGCTTTGACCAGGGGGCTGGAAACACCATATATTTT. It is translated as CASSFDQGAGNTIYF.

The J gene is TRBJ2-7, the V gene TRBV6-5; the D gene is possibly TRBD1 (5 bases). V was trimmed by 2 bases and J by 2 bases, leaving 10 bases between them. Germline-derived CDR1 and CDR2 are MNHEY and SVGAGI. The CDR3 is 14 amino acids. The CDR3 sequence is CASSYVTGAYEQYV. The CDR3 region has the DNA TGTGCCAGCAGTTACGTCACAGGCGCCTACGAGCAGTACGTC.

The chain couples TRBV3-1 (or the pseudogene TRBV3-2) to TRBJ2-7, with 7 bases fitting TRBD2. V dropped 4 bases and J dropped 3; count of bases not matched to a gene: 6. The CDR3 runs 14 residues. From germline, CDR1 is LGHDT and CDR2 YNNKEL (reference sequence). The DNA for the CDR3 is TGTGCCAGCAGCCCGGGACTAACCCTCTACGAGCAGTACGTC. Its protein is CASSPGLTLYEQYV.

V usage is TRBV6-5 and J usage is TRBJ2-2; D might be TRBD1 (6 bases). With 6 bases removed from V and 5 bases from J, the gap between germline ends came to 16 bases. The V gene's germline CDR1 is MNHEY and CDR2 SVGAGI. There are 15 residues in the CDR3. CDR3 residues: CASRMDRYPTGELFF. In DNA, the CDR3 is TGTGCCAGCAGAATGGACAGATACCCTACCGGGGAGCTGTTTTTT.

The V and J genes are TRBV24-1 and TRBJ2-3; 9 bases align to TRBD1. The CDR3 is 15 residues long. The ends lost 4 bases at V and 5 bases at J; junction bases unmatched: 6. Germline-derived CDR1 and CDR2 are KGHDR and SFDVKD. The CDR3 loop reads CATSDDRGAGDTQYF. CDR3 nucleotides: TGTGCCACCAGTGACGACAGGGGGGCGGGAGATACGCAGTATTTT.

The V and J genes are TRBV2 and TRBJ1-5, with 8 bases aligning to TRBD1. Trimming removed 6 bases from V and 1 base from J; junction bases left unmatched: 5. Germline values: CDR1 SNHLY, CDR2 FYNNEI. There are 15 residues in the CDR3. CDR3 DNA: TGTGCCAGCAGCTTGCAGGGGGCGAGCAATCAGCCCCAGCATTTT. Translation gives CASSLQGASNQPQHF.

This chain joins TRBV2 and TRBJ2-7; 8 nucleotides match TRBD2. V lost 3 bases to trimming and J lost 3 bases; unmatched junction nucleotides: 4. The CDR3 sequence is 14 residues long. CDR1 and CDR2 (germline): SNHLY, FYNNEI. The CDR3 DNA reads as TGTGCCAGCAGTGAGGGCGGGGGGTACTACGAGCAGTACGTC. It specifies CASSEGGGYYEQYV.

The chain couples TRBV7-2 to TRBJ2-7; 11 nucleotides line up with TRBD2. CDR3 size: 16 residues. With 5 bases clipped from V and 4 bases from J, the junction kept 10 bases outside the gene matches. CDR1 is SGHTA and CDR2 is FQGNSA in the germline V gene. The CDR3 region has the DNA TGTGCCAGCAGCCGGATTAGCGGGGGGGCATCTTACGAGCAGTACTTC. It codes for CASSRISGGASYEQYF.

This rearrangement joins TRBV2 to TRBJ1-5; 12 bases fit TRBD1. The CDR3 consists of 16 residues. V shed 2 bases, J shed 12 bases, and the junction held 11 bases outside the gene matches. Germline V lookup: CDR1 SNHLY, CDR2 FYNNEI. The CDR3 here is CASSETPGTGGIRQHF. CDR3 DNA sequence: TGTGCCAGCAGTGAAACTCCCGGGACAGGGGGCATTCGCCAGCATTTT.

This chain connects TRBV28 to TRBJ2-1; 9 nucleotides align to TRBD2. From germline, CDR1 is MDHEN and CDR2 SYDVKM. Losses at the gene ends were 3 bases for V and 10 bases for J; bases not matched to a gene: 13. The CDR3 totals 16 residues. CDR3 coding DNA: TGTGCCAGCAGTTTTTCTAGCGGGGCCCGCCGAGGGGAGCAGTTCTTC. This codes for CASSFSSGARRGEQFF.

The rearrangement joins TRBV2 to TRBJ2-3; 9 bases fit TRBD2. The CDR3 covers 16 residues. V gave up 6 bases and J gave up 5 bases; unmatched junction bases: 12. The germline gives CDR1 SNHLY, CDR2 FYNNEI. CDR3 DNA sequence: TGTGCCAGCAGCCACACCCCGGGACTAGCAAGAGATACGCAGTATTTT. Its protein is CASSHTPGLARDTQYF.